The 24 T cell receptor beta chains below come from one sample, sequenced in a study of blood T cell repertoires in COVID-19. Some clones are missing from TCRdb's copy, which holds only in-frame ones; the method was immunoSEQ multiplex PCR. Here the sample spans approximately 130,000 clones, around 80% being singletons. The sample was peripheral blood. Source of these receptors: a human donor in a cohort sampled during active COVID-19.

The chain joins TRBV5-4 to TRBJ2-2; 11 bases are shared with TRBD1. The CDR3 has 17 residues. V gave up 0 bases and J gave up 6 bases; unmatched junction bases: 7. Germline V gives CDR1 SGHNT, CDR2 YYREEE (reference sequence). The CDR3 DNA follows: TGTGCCAGCAGCTTGGTTCTCGGGACAGGGGGGTCCGGGGAGCTGTTTTTT. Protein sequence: CASSLVLGTGGSGELFF.

As DNA, the CDR3 is TGTGCCAGCACTCATATAGCAGGGGCGCCAGGAAACACCATATATTTT. Encoded protein: CASTHIAGAPGNTIYF. This chain connects TRBV11-2 to TRBJ1-3; D might be TRBD1 (6 bases). The V gene lost 7 bases and the J gene lost 4 bases, with 20 bases spanning the gap. Germline V CDR1 and CDR2: SGHAT, FQNNGV. The CDR3 has 16 residues. The full variable domain, completed using reference TRBV11-2 and TRBJ1-3, is EAGVAQSPRYKIIEKRQSVAFWCNPISGHATLYWYQQILGQGPKLLIQFQNNGVVDDSQLPKDRFSAERLKGVDSTLKIQPAKLEDSAVYLCASTHIAGAPGNTIYFGEGSWLTVV.

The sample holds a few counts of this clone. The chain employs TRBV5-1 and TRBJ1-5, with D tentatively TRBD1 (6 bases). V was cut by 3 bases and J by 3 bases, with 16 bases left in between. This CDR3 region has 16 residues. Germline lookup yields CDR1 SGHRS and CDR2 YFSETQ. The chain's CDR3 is CASSSGPQGTNQPQHF. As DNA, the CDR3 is TGCGCCAGCAGCTCAGGGCCCCAGGGGACCAATCAGCCCCAGCATTTT.

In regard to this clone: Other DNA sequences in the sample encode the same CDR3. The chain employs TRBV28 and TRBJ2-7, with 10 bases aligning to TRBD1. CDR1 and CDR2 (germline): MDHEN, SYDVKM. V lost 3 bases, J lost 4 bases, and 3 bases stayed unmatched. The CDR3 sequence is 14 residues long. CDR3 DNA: TGTGCCAGCAGTTTGGGACAGGGGTCTTACGAGCAGTACTTC. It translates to CASSLGQGSYEQYF.

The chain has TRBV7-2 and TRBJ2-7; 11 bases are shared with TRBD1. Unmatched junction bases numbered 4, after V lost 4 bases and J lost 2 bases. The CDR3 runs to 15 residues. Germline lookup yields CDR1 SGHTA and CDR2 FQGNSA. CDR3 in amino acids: CASSSWDRGAYEQYF. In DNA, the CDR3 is TGTGCCAGCAGCTCTTGGGACAGGGGGGCCTACGAGCAGTACTTC.

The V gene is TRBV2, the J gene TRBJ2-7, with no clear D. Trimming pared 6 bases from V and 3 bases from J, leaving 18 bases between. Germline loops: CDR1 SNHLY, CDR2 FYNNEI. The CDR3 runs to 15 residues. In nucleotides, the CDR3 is TGTGCCAGCAGGGAAAACAGTATTAGGTTCTACGAGCAGTACTTC. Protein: CASRENSIRFYEQYF.

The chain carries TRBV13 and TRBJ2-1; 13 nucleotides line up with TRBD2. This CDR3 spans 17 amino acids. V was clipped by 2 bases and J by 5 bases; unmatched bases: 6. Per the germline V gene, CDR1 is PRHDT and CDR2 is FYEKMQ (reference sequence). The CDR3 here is CASSLFPGTSGNNEQFF. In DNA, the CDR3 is TGTGCCAGCAGCTTATTCCCCGGGACTAGCGGGAACAATGAGCAGTTCTTC.

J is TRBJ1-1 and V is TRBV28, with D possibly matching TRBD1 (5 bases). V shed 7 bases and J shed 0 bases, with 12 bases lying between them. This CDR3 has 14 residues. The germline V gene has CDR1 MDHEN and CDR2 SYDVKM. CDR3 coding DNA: TGTGCCAGCATCCATGGGGCCATGAACACTGAAGCTTTCTTT. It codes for CASIHGAMNTEAFF. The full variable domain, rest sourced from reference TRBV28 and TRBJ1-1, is DVKVTQSSRYLVKRTGEKVFLECVQDMDHENMFWYRQDPGLGLRLIYFSYDVKMKEKGDIPEGYSVSREKKERFSLILESASTNQTSMYLCASIHGAMNTEAFFGQGTRLTVV.

The CDR3 loop reads CASNPRGETQYF. Here the CDR3 DNA reads TGTGCCAGCAACCCCAGGGGGGAGACCCAGTACTTC. The chain uses TRBV6-5 and TRBJ2-5; TRBD1 agrees at 7 bases. Germline V lookup: CDR1 MNHEY, CDR2 SVGAGI. The length of the CDR3 is 12 residues. Trimming cost V 7 bases and J 5 bases; bases outside gene matches: 4.

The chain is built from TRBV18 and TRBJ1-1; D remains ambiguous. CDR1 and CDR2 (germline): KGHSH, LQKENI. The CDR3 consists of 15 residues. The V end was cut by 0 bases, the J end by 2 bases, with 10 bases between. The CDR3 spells CASSPPDTVNTEAFF. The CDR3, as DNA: TGTGCCAGCTCACCACCGGATACAGTCAACACTGAAGCTTTCTTT.

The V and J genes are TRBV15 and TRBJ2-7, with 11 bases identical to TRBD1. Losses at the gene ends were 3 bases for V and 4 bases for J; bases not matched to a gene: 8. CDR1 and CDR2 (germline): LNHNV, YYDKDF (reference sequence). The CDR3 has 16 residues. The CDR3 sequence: CATSRDRGRGGYEQYF. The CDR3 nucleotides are TGTGCCACCAGCAGGGACAGGGGGCGTGGGGGTTACGAGCAGTACTTC.

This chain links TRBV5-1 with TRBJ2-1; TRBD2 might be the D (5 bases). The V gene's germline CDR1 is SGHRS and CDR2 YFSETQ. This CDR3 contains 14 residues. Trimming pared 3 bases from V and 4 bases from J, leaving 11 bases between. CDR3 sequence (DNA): TGCGCCAGCAGCTCTGCGACGGGGTACAATGAGCAGTTCTTC. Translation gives CASSSATGYNEQFF.

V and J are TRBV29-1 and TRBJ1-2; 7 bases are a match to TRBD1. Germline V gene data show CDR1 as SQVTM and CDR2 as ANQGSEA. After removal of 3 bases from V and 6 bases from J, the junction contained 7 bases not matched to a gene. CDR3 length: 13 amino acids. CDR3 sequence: CSVDKGGGHGYTF. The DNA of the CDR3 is TGCAGCGTTGATAAAGGGGGCGGTCATGGCTACACCTTC.

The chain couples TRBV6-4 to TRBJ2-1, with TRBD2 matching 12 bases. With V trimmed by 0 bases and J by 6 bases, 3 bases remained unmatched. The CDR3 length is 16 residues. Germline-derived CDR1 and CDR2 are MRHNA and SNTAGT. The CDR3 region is CASSDSPSGGVNEQFF. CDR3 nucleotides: TGTGCCAGCAGTGACTCCCCTAGCGGGGGGGTCAATGAGCAGTTCTTC.

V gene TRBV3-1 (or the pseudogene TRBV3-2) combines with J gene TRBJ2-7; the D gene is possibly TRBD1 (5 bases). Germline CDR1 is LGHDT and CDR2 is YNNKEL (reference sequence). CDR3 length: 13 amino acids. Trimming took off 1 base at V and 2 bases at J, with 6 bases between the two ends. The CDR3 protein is CASSQGTTYEQYF. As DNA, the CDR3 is TGTGCCAGCAGCCAAGGGACAACCTACGAGCAGTACTTC.

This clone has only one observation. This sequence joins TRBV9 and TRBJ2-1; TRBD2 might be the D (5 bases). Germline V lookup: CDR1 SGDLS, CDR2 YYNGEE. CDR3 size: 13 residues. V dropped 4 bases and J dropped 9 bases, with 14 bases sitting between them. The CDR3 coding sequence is TGTGCCAGCAGCCCTCGGGAATCGCTTGAGCAGTTCTTC. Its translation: CASSPRESLEQFF.

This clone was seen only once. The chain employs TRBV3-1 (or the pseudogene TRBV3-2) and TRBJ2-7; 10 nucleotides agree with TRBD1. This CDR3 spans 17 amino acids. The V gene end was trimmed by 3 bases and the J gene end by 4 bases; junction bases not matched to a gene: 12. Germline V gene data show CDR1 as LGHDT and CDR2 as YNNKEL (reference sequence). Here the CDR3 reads CASSHGHPGQGLYEQYF. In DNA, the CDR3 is TGTGCCAGCAGCCATGGTCATCCGGGACAGGGGTTGTACGAGCAGTACTTC.

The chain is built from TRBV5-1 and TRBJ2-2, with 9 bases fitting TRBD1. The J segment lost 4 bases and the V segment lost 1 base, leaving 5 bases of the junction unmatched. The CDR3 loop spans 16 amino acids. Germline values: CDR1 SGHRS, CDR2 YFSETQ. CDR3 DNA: TGCGCCAGCAGCTTGATGGGACAGGGAGCCACCGGGGAGCTGTTTTTT. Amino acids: CASSLMGQGATGELFF.

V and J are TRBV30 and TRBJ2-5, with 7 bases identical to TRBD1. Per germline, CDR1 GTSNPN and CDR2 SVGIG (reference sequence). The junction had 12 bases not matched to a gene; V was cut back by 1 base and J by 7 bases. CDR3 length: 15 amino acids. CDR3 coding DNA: TGTGCCTGGAGTGCGAGGGGGACAGTCATCCGGACCCAGTACTTC. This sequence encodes CAWSARGTVIRTQYF.

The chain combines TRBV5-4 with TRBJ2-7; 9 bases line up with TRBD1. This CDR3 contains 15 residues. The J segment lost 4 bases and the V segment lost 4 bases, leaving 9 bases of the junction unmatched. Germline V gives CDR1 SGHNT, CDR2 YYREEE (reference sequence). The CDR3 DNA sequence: TGTGCCAGCAGCCCAGGCCGGGACAGGGAGTACGAGCAGTACTTC. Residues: CASSPGRDREYEQYF.

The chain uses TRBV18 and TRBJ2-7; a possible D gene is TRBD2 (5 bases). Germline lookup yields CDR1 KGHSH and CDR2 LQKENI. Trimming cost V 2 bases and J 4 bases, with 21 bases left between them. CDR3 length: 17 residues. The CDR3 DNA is TGTGCCAGCTCACCAGTCGAGGGCACCCCCTTGGGTTACGAGCAGTACTTC. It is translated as CASSPVEGTPLGYEQYF.

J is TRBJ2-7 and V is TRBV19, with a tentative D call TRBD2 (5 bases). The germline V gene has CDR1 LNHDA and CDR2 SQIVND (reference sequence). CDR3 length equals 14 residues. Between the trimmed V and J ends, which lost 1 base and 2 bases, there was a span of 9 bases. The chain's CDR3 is CASSIGRMAYEQYF. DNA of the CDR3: TGTGCCAGTAGTATAGGGAGGATGGCCTACGAGCAGTACTTC.

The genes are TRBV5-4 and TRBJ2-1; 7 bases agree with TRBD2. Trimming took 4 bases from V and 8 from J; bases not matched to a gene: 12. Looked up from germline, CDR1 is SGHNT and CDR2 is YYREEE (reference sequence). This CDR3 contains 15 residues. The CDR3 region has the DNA TGTGCCAGCAGCCCTCGGGGCGGGGGATGGGATGAGCAGTTCTTC. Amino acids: CASSPRGGGWDEQFF.

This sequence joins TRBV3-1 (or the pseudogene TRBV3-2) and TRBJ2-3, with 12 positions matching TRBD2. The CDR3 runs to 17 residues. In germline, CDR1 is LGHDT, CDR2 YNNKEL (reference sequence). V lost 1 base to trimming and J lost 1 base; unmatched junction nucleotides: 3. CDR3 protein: CASSQAPSGGGTDTQYF. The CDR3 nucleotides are TGTGCCAGCAGCCAAGCTCCTAGCGGGGGGGGCACAGATACGCAGTATTTT.